The 14 T cell receptor beta chains given below trace back to one sample, sequenced in a study of blood T cell repertoires in COVID-19. Sequenced by immunoSEQ multiplex PCR; TCRdb stores in-frame clones only, minus some. The data show approximately 88,000 clones, about 77% seen once. Sequencing was performed on peripheral blood. The source of these receptors is a man aged 65 to 79 with COVID-19, enrolled during active disease.

This chain connects TRBV7-2 to TRBJ1-2, with TRBD1 as a possible D gene (5 bases). CDR1 and CDR2 from the germline V gene are SGHTA and FQGNSA. V lost 1 base, J lost 0 bases, and 9 bases lay in between. The CDR3 runs to 15 residues. The DNA of the CDR3 is TGTGCCAGCAGCTTAGGGTCCAGGGCTAACTATGGCTACACCTTC. Translated, it gives CASSLGSRANYGYTF. Full variable domain (remainder filled in from reference TRBV7-2 and TRBJ1-2): GAGVSQSPSNKVTEKGKDVELRCDPISGHTALYWYRQSLGQGLEFLIYFQGNSAPDKSGLPSDRFSAERTGGSVSTLTIQRTQQEDSAVYLCASSLGSRANYGYTFGSGTRLTVV.

By sample share, this clone is medium-sized. This chain joins TRBV5-1 and TRBJ1-5; D might be TRBD1 (5 bases). Trimming removed 5 bases at V and 4 bases at J, with 10 bases between. Germline V gene lookup returns CDR1 SGHRS and CDR2 YFSETQ. The CDR3 covers 13 residues. CDR3 sequence (DNA): TGCGCCAGCAGGGGGGAGGATAATCAGCCCCAGCATTTT. Amino acids: CASRGEDNQPQHF.

The sample holds a few counts of this clone. The rearrangement links TRBV5-4 to TRBJ2-5; possible D gene TRBD2, 6 bases. The CDR3 is made up of 14 amino acids. V was trimmed by 2 bases and J by 3 bases, leaving 11 bases between them. Germline CDR1 SGHNT, CDR2 YYREEE (reference sequence). CDR3 DNA: TGTGCCAGCAGCTTTGGGGGGTCTGAAGAGACCCAGTACTTC. Translated: CASSFGGSEETQYF.

The rearrangement joins TRBV5-1 to TRBJ2-2; 7 bases map to TRBD2. This CDR3 region has 18 residues. Germline V gene lookup returns CDR1 SGHRS and CDR2 YFSETQ. The V gene end was trimmed by 6 bases and the J gene end by 0 bases; junction bases not matched to a gene: 14. In DNA, the CDR3 is TGCGCCAGCATACTATTCCCCCTGGGGGGGTCGAACACCGGGGAGCTGTTTTTT. This gives the protein CASILFPLGGSNTGELFF.

This clone was recorded once. V is TRBV28 and J is TRBJ1-5; no firm D call. The germline V gene has CDR1 MDHEN and CDR2 SYDVKM. Trimming took 3 bases from V and 4 from J, leaving 16 bases between them. The CDR3 runs to 16 residues. CDR3 sequence reads: CASSFVALLRNQPQHF. Here the CDR3 DNA reads TGTGCCAGCAGTTTTGTAGCCCTCTTGCGGAATCAGCCCCAGCATTTT.

This clone appeared once. Other DNA variants within this sample encode the same CDR3. V gene TRBV7-9 combines with J gene TRBJ2-3; tentatively, D is TRBD2 (5 bases). The CDR3 runs to 13 residues. The V end was cut by 3 bases, the J end by 5 bases, with 9 bases between. Germline loops: CDR1 SEHNR, CDR2 FQNEAQ (reference sequence). In DNA form, the CDR3 reads TGTGCCAGCAGCTTCGGAAGCGGAGATACGCAGTATTTT. Residues: CASSFGSGDTQYF.

The chain employs TRBV19 and TRBJ1-5; TRBD1 agrees at 8 bases. The junction had 8 bases not matched to a gene; V was cut back by 7 bases and J by 3 bases. The length of the CDR3 is 15 residues. Germline values: CDR1 LNHDA, CDR2 SQIVND (reference sequence). The CDR3 is CASTLDRDFNQPQHF. CDR3 in DNA: TGTGCCAGTACCTTGGACAGGGATTTCAATCAGCCCCAGCATTTT.

This chain connects TRBV18 to TRBJ2-7, with 9 bases identical to TRBD1. Germline V gives CDR1 KGHSH, CDR2 LQKENI. The CDR3 has 13 residues. V shed 5 bases, J shed 5 bases, and the junction held 4 bases outside the gene matches. CDR3 nucleotides: TGTGCCAGCTCATTGGACAGGGGAGACGAGCAGTACTTC. Its protein product is CASSLDRGDEQYF. The full variable domain, with the rest looked up from reference TRBV18 and TRBJ2-7, is NAGVMQNPRHLVRRRGQEARLRCSPMKGHSHVYWYRQLPEEGLKFMVYLQKENIIDESGMPKERFSAEFPKEGPSILRIQQVVRGDSAAYFCASSLDRGDEQYFGPGTRLTVT.

The rearrangement uses TRBV19 and TRBJ1-2; 11 nucleotides match TRBD1. This CDR3 comprises 16 residues. The V gene end was trimmed by 3 bases and the J gene end by 4 bases; junction bases not matched to a gene: 7. Per germline, CDR1 LNHDA and CDR2 SQIVND (reference sequence). The CDR3 DNA reads as TGTGCCAGTAGTATCGCCGGACAGGGGGCGGCCTATGGCTACACCTTC. Protein product: CASSIAGQGAAYGYTF. Full variable domain (missing parts from reference TRBV19 and TRBJ1-2): DGGITQSPKYLFRKEGQNVTLSCEQNLNHDAMYWYRQDPGQGLRLIYYSQIVNDFQKGDIAEGYSVSREKKESFPLTVTSAQKNPTAFYLCASSIAGQGAAYGYTFGSGTRLTVV.

The genes are TRBV6-5 and TRBJ2-7; D may be TRBD1 (6 bases). The CDR3 length is 15 residues. The V gene lost 1 base and the J gene lost 4 bases, with 14 bases spanning the gap. The germline V gene encodes CDR1 MNHEY and CDR2 SVGAGI. The CDR3 bases are TGTGCCAGCAGTTACTTGGTCGGGACAAGGTACGAGCAGTACTTC. Protein: CASSYLVGTRYEQYF.

This chain links TRBV19 with TRBJ2-2, with 7 bases identical to TRBD2. Trimming removed 6 bases from V and 4 bases from J; junction bases left unmatched: 5. There are 14 residues in the CDR3. Germline CDR1 LNHDA, CDR2 SQIVND (reference sequence). The CDR3 region is CASRTSDFTGELFF. DNA for the CDR3: TGTGCCAGTAGAACTAGCGATTTCACCGGGGAGCTGTTTTTT.

The genes are TRBV6-6 and TRBJ1-1; D gene ambiguous. The V end lost 7 bases, the J end lost 10 bases, and 16 bases lay between the germline ends. The CDR3 extends over 12 amino acids. CDR1 MNHNY and CDR2 SVGAGI come from the germline V gene (reference sequence). This CDR3 is CASNPPGGTAFF. The CDR3 DNA reads as TGTGCCAGCAACCCGCCAGGAGGAACAGCTTTCTTT.

A few counts support this clone. The chain combines TRBV5-4 with TRBJ2-1; 7 bases match TRBD2. Germline CDR1 and CDR2: SGHNT and YYREEE (reference sequence). CDR3 size: 15 residues. The V gene end was trimmed by 2 bases and the J gene end by 3 bases; junction bases not matched to a gene: 5. CDR3 in amino acids: CASSFPGLDYNEQFF. DNA for the CDR3: TGTGCCAGCAGCTTCCCCGGACTAGACTACAATGAGCAGTTCTTC. Using reference TRBV5-4 and TRBJ2-1 for the parts outside the CDR3, the full variable domain is ETGVTQSPTHLIKTRGQQVTLRCSSQSGHNTVSWYQQALGQGPQFIFQYYREEENGRGNFPPRFSGLQFPNYSSELNVNALELDDSALYLCASSFPGLDYNEQFFGPGTRLTVL.

The J gene is TRBJ1-3, the V gene TRBV28; TRBD1 is a possible D gene (6 bases). Between the trimmed V and J ends, which lost 2 bases and 2 bases, there was a span of 13 bases. The germline V gene has CDR1 MDHEN and CDR2 SYDVKM. The length of the CDR3 is 16 residues. The CDR3 sequence: CASSLPHRVAGNTIYF. The CDR3 DNA sequence: TGTGCCAGCAGTTTACCCCACAGGGTAGCTGGAAACACCATATATTTT.